This TCR beta chain was found in a study of cytomegalovirus exposure and HLA in healthy donors. CDR1 is SGHTA, CDR2 FQGNSA, per germline. V shed 5 bases, J shed 5 bases, and the junction held 4 bases outside the gene matches. The CDR3 is 13 residues long. PCR used 60 Vbeta primers and 13 Jbeta primers. Only in-frame clones appear in the TCRdb table, and some are missing; sequencing was by immunoSEQ multiplex PCR. The repertoire holds 150,000 to 200,000 clones, with 80% as singletons. V and J are TRBV7-2 and TRBJ1-1, with 8 bases identical to TRBD1. Sequencing was done on a sample of PBMCs. This clonotype originated in a woman between 40 and 55 years old in good health and CMV-seronegative. The CDR3 bases are TGTGCCAGCAGCCTGGGGACAGGAACTGAAGCTTTCTTT. It is translated as CASSLGTGTEAFF.